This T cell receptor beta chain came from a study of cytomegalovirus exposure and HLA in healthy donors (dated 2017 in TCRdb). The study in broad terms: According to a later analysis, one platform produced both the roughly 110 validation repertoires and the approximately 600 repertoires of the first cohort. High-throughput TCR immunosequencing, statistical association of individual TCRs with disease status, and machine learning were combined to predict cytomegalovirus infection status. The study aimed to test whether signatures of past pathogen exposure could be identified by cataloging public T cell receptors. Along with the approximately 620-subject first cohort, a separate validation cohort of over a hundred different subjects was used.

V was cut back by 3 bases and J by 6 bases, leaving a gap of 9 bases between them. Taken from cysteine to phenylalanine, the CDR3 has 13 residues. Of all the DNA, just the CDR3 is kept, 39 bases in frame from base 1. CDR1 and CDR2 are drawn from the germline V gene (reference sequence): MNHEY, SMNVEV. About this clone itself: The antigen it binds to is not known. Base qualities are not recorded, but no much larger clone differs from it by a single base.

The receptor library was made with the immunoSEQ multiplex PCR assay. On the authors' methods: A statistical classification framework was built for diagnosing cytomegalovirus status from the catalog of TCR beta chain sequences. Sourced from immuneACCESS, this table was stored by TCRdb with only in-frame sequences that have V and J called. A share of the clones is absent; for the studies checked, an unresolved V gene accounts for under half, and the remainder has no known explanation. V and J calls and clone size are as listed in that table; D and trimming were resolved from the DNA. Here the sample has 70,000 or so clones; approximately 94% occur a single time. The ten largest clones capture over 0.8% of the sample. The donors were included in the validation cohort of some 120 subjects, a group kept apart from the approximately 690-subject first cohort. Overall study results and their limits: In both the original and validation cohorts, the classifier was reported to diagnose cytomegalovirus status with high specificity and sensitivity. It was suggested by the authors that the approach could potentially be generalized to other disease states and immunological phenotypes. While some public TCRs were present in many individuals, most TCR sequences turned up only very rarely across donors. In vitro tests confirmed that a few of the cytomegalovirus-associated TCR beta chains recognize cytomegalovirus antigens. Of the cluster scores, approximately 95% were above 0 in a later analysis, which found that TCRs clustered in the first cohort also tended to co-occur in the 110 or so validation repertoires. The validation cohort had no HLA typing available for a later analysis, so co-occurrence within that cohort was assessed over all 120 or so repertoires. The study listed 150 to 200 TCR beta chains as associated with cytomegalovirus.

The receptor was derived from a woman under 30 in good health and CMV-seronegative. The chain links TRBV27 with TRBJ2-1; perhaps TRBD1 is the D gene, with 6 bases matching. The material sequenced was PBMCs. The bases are TGTGCCAGCAGTTTGACAGGAATCAATGAGCAGTTCTTC. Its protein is CASSLTGINEQFF.